One T cell receptor (beta chain) is described in this entry. This sample is part of a study of blood T cell repertoires in COVID-19. In the authors' methods: Estimates of nucleated cell counts were drawn from the amplification of reference gene primers. Method: immunoSEQ multiplex PCR; TCRdb's copy keeps in-frame clones and lacks some. That table gives V, J and clone size, and the DNA gave D and trimming. The data show 95,000 to 110,000 clones, approximately 87% seen once. The germline gives CDR1 LNHNV, CDR2 YYDKDF (reference sequence). The CDR3 length is 12 residues. Trimming shortened V by 8 bases and J by 5 bases, and 12 bases separated the two germline ends.

The TCR comes from a man in his fifties or sixties with acute or convalescent COVID-19. The V call is TRBV15, the J call TRBJ2-5; tentatively, D is TRBD2 (5 bases). The specimen sequenced was peripheral blood. The CDR3 region has the DNA TGTGCCACCGCGACGGGGTGGGAGACCCAGTACTTC. It is translated as CATATGWETQYF.